These 2 T cell receptor beta chains came from one sample sequenced in a study of spatial heterogeneity in lung cancer. In TCRdb, the 5' RACE reads were re-called with MiXCR into one record per CDR3 protein. The sample lists 2,500 to 3,500 distinct CDR3 sequences, around 12% occurring once. Time point noted: sample taken at primary tumor resection. Unsorted whole RNA from tumor, nontumor lung or frozen PBMC underwent sequencing. The sample in question was normal lung tissue next to the tumor, obtained at surgery. The receptors shown here come from a male donor with early-stage non-small cell lung cancer.

This clonotype was counted ten times or more. This chain connects TRBV12-3 or TRBV12-4 to TRBJ2-5; 10 positions agree with TRBD2. CDR3 length: 14 residues. V lost 8 bases and J lost 5; bases outside the gene matches: 8. The chain's CDR3 is CASGGLAGVETQYF. The CDR3 bases are TGTGCCAGCGGGGGGCTAGCGGGAGTTGAGACCCAGTACTTC.

This clonotype was seen at least ten times. The chain links TRBV6-5 to TRBJ2-7, with a tentative D call TRBD1 (6 bases). This CDR3 spans 14 amino acids. Trimming left V 2 bases short and J 4 bases short, with 12 bases between. Germline V gene sequence: CDR1 MNHEY, CDR2 SVGAGI. The CDR3: CASSYLKQGYEQYF. The DNA of the CDR3 is TGTGCCAGCAGTTACCTTAAGCAGGGGTACGAGCAGTACTTC.